This T cell receptor beta chain comes out of a study of CD8+CD57+ T cells in acquired aplastic anemia. Study background: Isolated CD4+ and CD8+ cells, once sorted, yielded DNA averaging about 3.4 ug.

The use of genomic DNA as template underpinned the TCR beta VDJ and CDR3 profiling. MiXCR, applied by TCRdb to the reads, yields one record per CDR3 protein. Here the sample spans some 120,000 distinct CDR3 sequences, roughly 55% being singletons. Study-wide points: Patients versus controls showed no significant CD8+ Simpson's diversity difference.

For this clonotype: Its antigen is still unknown.

All patients picked for sequencing had shown, by flow cytometry, an expansion of CD8+CD57+ cells. Trimming left V 2 bases short and J 6 bases short, with 4 bases between. The CDR3 loop spans 12 amino acids. The germline V gene has CDR1 SGHVS and CDR2 FNYEAQ. This rearrangement joins TRBV7-6 to TRBJ2-2; D is unclear. This TCR came from a human donor with aplastic anemia. Source material: sorted CD4+, CD8+, or CD8+CD57+ T cells (not recorded which) from PBMCs. The CDR3 DNA reads TGTGCCAGCAGCTTACGGGCCGGGGAGCTGTTTTTT. This gives the protein CASSLRAGELFF. Filled out from reference TRBV7-6 and TRBJ2-2, the complete variable domain reads GAGVSQSPRYKVTKRGQDVALRCDPISGHVSLYWYRQALGQGPEFLTYFNYEAQQDKSGLPNDRFSAERPEGSISTLTIQRTEQRDSAMYRCASSLRAGELFFGEGSRLTVL.